Listed below are T cell receptor beta chains from one sample, sequenced in a study of technical replicates of blood from a few donors. Sequencing used immunoSEQ multiplex PCR; TCRdb keeps in-frame clones, though not all of them. The table has around 84,000 clones, more than 90% seen once. Sequencing input: T cells isolated from PBMCs. The receptors shown here come from a human donor in good health. Both conserved end residues are part of each CDR3. D genes are given only for firm matches. The size entry is marked missing in some rows and otherwise reads once, few, many or a size class.

D gene	V gene	J gene	clone size	CDR3 protein	CDR3 DNA
-	TRBV27	TRBJ2-1	-	CASRIELSSYNEQFF	TGTGCCAGCCGAATTGAACTAAGCTCCTACAATGAGCAGTTCTTC
-	TRBV5-1	TRBJ2-1	-	CASRGGFNEQFF	TGCGCCAGCAGAGGGGGATTTAATGAGCAGTTCTTC
-	TRBV15	TRBJ2-5	-	CATSRTAQGSDQETQYF	TGTGCCACCAGCAGAACTGCACAGGGATCTGATCAAGAGACCCAGTACTTC
-	TRBV27	TRBJ1-2	-	CASTSLGEAATGYTF	TGTGCCAGCACTAGTTTGGGGGAGGCAGCGACGGGCTACACCTTC
TRBD2	TRBV5-1	TRBJ2-1	-	CASSLSTSGYNEQFF	TGCGCCAGCAGCTTGAGCACTAGCGGGTACAATGAGCAGTTCTTC
TRBD2	TRBV9	TRBJ2-1	-	CASSVALATSGRARSSYNEQFF	TGTGCCAGCAGCGTAGCCCTTGCAACTAGCGGGAGGGCGAGGAGCTCCTACAATGAGCAGTTCTTC
TRBD1	TRBV4-1	TRBJ2-2	-	CASSSGQGTGELFF	TGCGCCAGCAGCTCGGGACAGGGCACCGGGGAGCTGTTTTTT
TRBD1	TRBV5-1	TRBJ2-2	-	CASSLPGQGATGELFF	TGCGCCAGCAGCTTGCCAGGACAGGGGGCCACCGGGGAGCTGTTTTTT
-	TRBV7-9	TRBJ1-5	-	CASSFGHVSNQPQHF	TGTGCCAGCAGCTTCGGACATGTTAGCAATCAGCCCCAGCATTTT
-	TRBV7-9	TRBJ2-7	-	CASSFGGSDAYF	TGTGCCAGCAGCTTTGGTGGTAGTGATGCGTACTTC
-	TRBV27	TRBJ2-7	-	CASSLSNRVSYEQYF	TGTGCCAGCAGTTTAAGTAACAGGGTGTCCTACGAGCAGTACTTC
-	TRBV4-1	TRBJ2-5	-	CASSQVRDTVETQYF	TGCGCCAGCAGCCAAGTGCGGGATACGGTGGAGACCCAGTACTTC
-	TRBV6-1	TRBJ1-5	-	CASSTGYSNQPQHF	TGTGCCAGCTCAACAGGATATAGCAATCAGCCCCAGCATTTT
-	TRBV4-1	TRBJ2-7	-	CASSQDPAGEQYF	TGCGCCAGCAGCCAAGACCCGGCAGGAGAGCAGTACTTC
-	TRBV29-1	TRBJ2-1	-	CSVGGSAYNEQFF	TGCAGCGTTGGTGGGAGTGCCTACAATGAGCAGTTCTTC
-	TRBV14	TRBJ2-7	-	CASSQQNSYEQYF	TGTGCCAGCAGCCAACAGAATTCCTACGAGCAGTACTTC
-	TRBV7-2	TRBJ1-1	-	CASSQQLYTEAFF	TGTGCCAGCAGCCAACAGCTATACACTGAAGCTTTCTTT
TRBD1	TRBV5-1	TRBJ2-1	-	CASSSGQGYNEQFF	TGCGCCAGCAGTTCGGGACAGGGATACAATGAGCAGTTCTTC
-	TRBV13	TRBJ2-7	-	CASSFFGISYEQYF	TGTGCCAGCAGCTTTTTCGGGATCTCCTACGAGCAGTACTTC
TRBD2	TRBV5-4	TRBJ2-7	medium-sized	CASSLGSGGAYEQYF	TGTGCCAGCAGCTTGGGAAGCGGGGGGGCCTACGAGCAGTACTTC
TRBD2	TRBV27	TRBJ2-1	-	CASSLGLAGGLGYEQFF	TGTGCCAGCAGTTTGGGACTAGCGGGAGGCTTGGGCTATGAGCAGTTCTTC
-	TRBV6-6	TRBJ2-7	-	CASSYVPGGSYEQYF	TGTGCCAGCAGTTACGTCCCGGGTGGATCCTACGAGCAGTACTTC
-	TRBV18	TRBJ2-1	-	CASSPPGLHSYNEQFF	TGTGCCAGCTCACCACCGGGACTCCACTCCTACAATGAGCAGTTCTTC
TRBD1	TRBV6-1	TRBJ2-7	once	CASRPTGGRGYEQYF	TGTGCCAGCAGACCCACAGGGGGCAGGGGCTACGAGCAGTACTTC
TRBD2	TRBV7-2	TRBJ2-1	-	CASSSGLAGGNEQFF	TGTGCCAGCAGCTCGGGACTAGCGGGGGGGAATGAGCAGTTCTTC
-	TRBV6-6	TRBJ2-4	-	CATSGDRYQYF	TGTGCCACCTCTGGTGATCGCTATCAGTACTTC
-	TRBV7-9	TRBJ2-3	-	CASSLVGYTDTQYF	TGTGCCAGCAGCTTAGTGGGCTACACAGATACGCAGTATTTT
-	TRBV28	TRBJ2-2	once	CASIWGVTGELFF	TGTGCCAGCATCTGGGGGGTAACCGGGGAGCTGTTTTTT
TRBD1	TRBV6-1	TRBJ1-2	few	CASSGGQGLAPRGYTF	TGTGCCAGCAGTGGGGGACAGGGTCTAGCCCCTAGGGGCTACACCTTC
TRBD1	TRBV6-6	TRBJ1-2	-	CASSYSGDRANYGYTF	TGTGCCAGCAGTTACTCGGGGGACAGGGCTAACTATGGCTACACCTTC
TRBD1	TRBV4-1	TRBJ2-7	-	CASSQGSGQGLFSYEQYF	TGCGCCAGCAGCCAAGGATCTGGACAGGGGCTCTTCTCCTACGAGCAGTACTTC
-	TRBV10-1	TRBJ2-4	-	CASSEEGRNIQYF	TGCGCCAGCAGTGAGGAGGGAAGGAACATTCAGTACTTC
-	TRBV30	TRBJ2-1	-	CAWSARNEQFF	TGTGCCTGGAGTGCTCGCAATGAGCAGTTCTTC
TRBD1	TRBV15	TRBJ1-6	few	CATSRDRASPLHF	TGTGCCACCAGCAGGGACAGGGCTTCACCCCTCCACTTT
-	TRBV5-3	TRBJ1-1	once	CARSNSVRACDTEAFF	TGTGCCAGAAGCAATTCGGTCAGGGCTTGCGACACTGAAGCTTTCTTT
TRBD2	TRBV25-1	TRBJ2-3	-	CASSDFTSDTDTQYF	TGTGCCAGCAGTGATTTTACTAGCGACACAGATACGCAGTATTTT
TRBD1	TRBV9	TRBJ2-7	-	CASSGQTGVSAYEQYF	TGTGCCAGCAGCGGACAGACAGGGGTCAGCGCCTACGAGCAGTACTTC
TRBD1	TRBV5-1	TRBJ2-1	-	CASSLDLQGDEQFF	TGCGCCAGCAGCTTGGATCTACAGGGGGATGAGCAGTTCTTC
-	TRBV7-9	TRBJ2-1	-	CAGAPSYNEQFF	TGTGCCGGAGCGCCCTCTTACAATGAGCAGTTCTTC
TRBD1	TRBV18	TRBJ1-3	-	CASSPPGQGAETGNTIYF	TGTGCCAGCTCACCACCGGGACAGGGGGCTGAAACTGGAAACACCATATATTTT
-	TRBV19	TRBJ1-5	-	CASGGNQPQHF	TGTGCCAGTGGAGGCAATCAGCCCCAGCATTTT
-	TRBV30	TRBJ2-2	-	CAYNIAGELFF	TGTGCCTACAATATCGCCGGGGAGCTGTTTTTT
TRBD2	TRBV30	TRBJ2-2	-	CAWLRRMWGGNTGELFF	TGTGCCTGGCTTCGTCGTATGTGGGGGGGGAACACCGGGGAGCTGTTTTTT
-	TRBV7-9	TRBJ1-2	-	CASSLSAGKAGYTF	TGTGCCAGCAGCTTATCTGCAGGAAAAGCCGGCTACACCTTC
TRBD2	TRBV28	TRBJ2-2	-	CAALGGVLTLAPGELFF	TGTGCCGCCTTGGGAGGGGTGTTAACCCTAGCGCCGGGGGAGCTGTTTTTT
TRBD2	TRBV10-1	TRBJ2-7	few	CASSPLGREGYYEQYF	TGCGCCAGCAGTCCATTAGGTCGGGAGGGATACTACGAGCAGTACTTC
TRBD2	TRBV5-1	TRBJ2-2	-	CASSLAGLAGAGELFF	TGCGCCAGCAGCTTGGCCGGACTAGCGGGGGCCGGGGAGCTGTTTTTT
-	TRBV10-3	TRBJ2-7	-	CAISENGEQYF	TGTGCCATCAGTGAAAACGGTGAGCAGTACTTC